This T cell receptor (beta chain) was sequenced during a study of T cells in Graves' hyperthyroidism and ophthalmopathy. It was RNA transcripts that yielded the amplified TCR beta CDR3 regions. RT-PCR in the first round (using the HTBI primer set) targeted the TCR CDR3. Each CDR3 protein gets one entry after TCRdb re-called the multiplex PCR reads with MiXCR. The table includes 500,000 to 650,000 distinct CDR3 sequences, just under 20% detected once. V lost 3 bases and J lost 4, with 15 bases in between. The CDR3 totals 15 residues. Germline CDR1 and CDR2: KGHSH and LQKENI. This clonotype was detected only a few times.

The sequenced sample consisted of blood. The chain is built from TRBV18 and TRBJ1-1, with D tentatively TRBD1 (6 bases). The sequence derives from a man aged 40-55 years with Graves' ophthalmopathy. CDR3 nucleotide sequence: TGTGCCAGCTCACCTCGAAGGGGGGAAAGCACTGAAGCTTTCTTT. Protein: CASSPRRGESTEAFF.